This TCR beta chain was identified during a study of blood T cell repertoires in COVID-19. Study summary: COVID-19 samples collected from the United States, Italy and Spain covered acute and convalescent phases.

Deletions cut 7 bases from V and 6 bases from J, with 23 bases between. Germline CDR1 SQVTM, CDR2 ANQGSEA. The CDR3 runs 15 residues. Sequencing used immunoSEQ multiplex PCR; TCRdb keeps in-frame clones, though not all of them. The sample has some 130,000 clones; roughly 89% are singletons. The study drew participants aged roughly 18 to 95 years from 20 to 30 US areas. Participant reports of clinical history set cohort assignment. The study counted Cohort 3 donors as recovered given two negative PCRs, clearance, or symptom resolution. The clonotype was recovered from a man aged 45 to 65 who had recovered from COVID-19. The sample taken for sequencing was PBMCs or T cells enriched from blood (not recorded which). The chain uses TRBV29-1 and TRBJ2-3, with D perhaps matching TRBD2 (6 bases). This chain's CDR3 is CSGALAGSAIDTQYF. The CDR3 region has the DNA TGCAGCGGGGCCCTCGCCGGGAGCGCCATCGATACGCAGTATTTT.